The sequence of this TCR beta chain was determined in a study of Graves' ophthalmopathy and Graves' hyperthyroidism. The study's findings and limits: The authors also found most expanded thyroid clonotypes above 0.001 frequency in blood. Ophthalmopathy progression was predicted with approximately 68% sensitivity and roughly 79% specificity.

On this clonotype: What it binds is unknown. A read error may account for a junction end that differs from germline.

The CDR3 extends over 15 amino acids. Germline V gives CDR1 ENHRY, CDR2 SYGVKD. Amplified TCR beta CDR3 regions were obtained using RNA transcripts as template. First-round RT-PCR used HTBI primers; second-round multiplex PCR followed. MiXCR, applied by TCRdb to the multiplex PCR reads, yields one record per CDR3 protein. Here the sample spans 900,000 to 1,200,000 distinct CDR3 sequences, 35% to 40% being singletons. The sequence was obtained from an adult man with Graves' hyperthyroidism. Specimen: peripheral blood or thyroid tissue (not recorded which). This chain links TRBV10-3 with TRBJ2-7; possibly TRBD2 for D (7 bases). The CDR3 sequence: CASSEGGGNSYEQYF. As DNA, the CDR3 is TGTGCCAGCAGTGAGGGAGGGGGTAACTCCTACGAGCAGTACTTC.